This T cell receptor beta chain was captured in a study of early T cells in non-severe SARS-CoV-2 infection. In the study overall: The authors sequenced bulk RNA from unsorted whole blood, leaving chains unpaired. Study-wide findings and caveats: Sequences matched to VDJdb favored anti-spike CD8 responses, while private and CD4 specificities were missed.

The CDR3 loop spans 14 amino acids. The germline V and J ends were trimmed by 8 bases and 4 bases, with 14 bases remaining between them. Germline values: CDR1 MNHNS, CDR2 SASEGT. This clonotype came up many times. The antigen is unknown. Researchers tagged individual cDNA molecules with unique molecular identifiers. TCRdb used MiXCR to reprocess the 5' RACE reads, holding one entry per CDR3 protein. The data hold 50,000 or so distinct CDR3 sequences, with 6.5% to 9% observed a single time. Sequenced material: whole blood. This sequence was found in an adult who was a healthcare worker with PCR-confirmed SARS-CoV-2 infection or an uninfected control (not recorded which). V gene TRBV6-1 combines with J gene TRBJ1-4; D not resolved. The CDR3 region is CASGRGLHNEKLFF. In DNA, the CDR3 is TGTGCCAGCGGCCGAGGCCTTCATAATGAAAAACTGTTTTTT.